These T cell receptor beta chains were read from a single sample in a study of STAT3 mutations in large granular lymphocyte leukemia. The method was immunoSEQ multiplex PCR; TCRdb's version includes in-frame clones alone and lacks a portion of them. The sample lists some 5,900 clones; around 90% were seen once. The specimen was PBMCs. The source of these receptors is a human donor with T large granular lymphocyte leukemia. Some clones in this sample may be carry-over from other donors' samples. The CDR3 runs from the conserved cysteine through the conserved F or W. A D gene is named only where the DNA matches it firmly. Not every row has a clone size; where given, it reads once, few, many or a size class.

clone size	J gene	V gene	D gene	CDR3 length	CDR3 DNA	CDR3 protein
.	TRBJ1-1	TRBV7-8	.	14	TGTGCCAGCAGCTCCTTTGAGGCGCCCACTGAAGCTTTCTTT	CASSSFEAPTEAFF
.	TRBJ1-2	TRBV7-2	.	13	TGTGCCAGCAGCTTCTCCGGGACGTATGGCTACACCTTC	CASSFSGTYGYTF
.	TRBJ1-1	TRBV7-2	.	13	TGTGCCAGCAGCTTAACAGAGAACACTGAAGCTTTCTTT	CASSLTENTEAFF
.	TRBJ1-1	TRBV4-1	.	15	TGCGCCAGCAGCCAAGTGGACGGGAAGAGCACTGAAGCTTTCTTT	CASSQVDGKSTEAFF
.	TRBJ1-1	TRBV7-3	.	13	TGTGCCAGCAGACGTTCACCGGGGCTGGAAGCTTTCTTT	CASRRSPGLEAFF
.	TRBJ2-1	TRBV7-2	.	13	TGTGCCAGCAGCTTAGCCAGGGATTCTGAGCAGTTCTTC	CASSLARDSEQFF
.	TRBJ1-5	TRBV9	.	14	TGTGCCAGCAGCCCCGGGGACGACCATCAGCCCCAGCATTTT	CASSPGDDHQPQHF
.	TRBJ2-1	TRBV28	.	15	TGTGCCAGCACCGCACCGGTTGGACTATACAATGAGCAGTTCTTC	CASTAPVGLYNEQFF
.	TRBJ2-2	TRBV6-6	TRBD1	16	TGTGCCAGCAGTTACTCGACAGGGGGGGACACCGGGGAGCTGTTTTTT	CASSYSTGGDTGELFF
.	TRBJ1-5	TRBV7-8	.	13	TGTGCCAGCAGCTTAGGGCGCAATCAGCCCCAGCATTTT	CASSLGRNQPQHF
few	TRBJ1-1	TRBV5-1	.	14	TGCGCCAGCAGCTTGGAGACAGCGAACACTGAAGCTTTCTTT	CASSLETANTEAFF
.	TRBJ1-2	TRBV7-2	.	13	TGTGCCAGCAGCCAGGACGGCAACTATGGCTACACCTTC	CASSQDGNYGYTF
once	TRBJ2-1	TRBV5-4	TRBD2	16	TGTGCCAGCAGCTTGTCTAGCGGGAGTCACCGGGGTGAGCAGTTCTTC	CASSLSSGSHRGEQFF
.	TRBJ1-2	TRBV11-2	TRBD1	17	TGTGCCAGCAGCTCACTCCGCAAACAGGGGGACAACTATGGCTACACCTTC	CASSSLRKQGDNYGYTF
once	TRBJ2-3	TRBV5-1	.	14	TGCGCCAGCAGAACGGAGCCCCACACAGATACGCAGTATTTT	CASRTEPHTDTQYF
.	TRBJ2-7	TRBV30	.	11	TGTGCCTGGAGTGTACGCCGTGAGCAGTACTTC	CAWSVRREQYF
.	TRBJ1-4	TRBV28	.	16	TGTGCCAGCAGTCCCCCCGGCGGGTCGGGTAATGAAAAACTGTTTTTT	CASSPPGGSGNEKLFF
.	TRBJ1-2	TRBV6-1	TRBD1	21	TGTGCCAGCAGTGAAAGTCAGGGCTGGGCAGTCAGGGGGCGAGGTAACTATGGCTACACCTTC	CASSESQGWAVRGRGNYGYTF
.	TRBJ2-3	TRBV5-6	.	14	TGTGCCAGCAGCTTCTTGGGGGGCACAGATACGCAGTATTTT	CASSFLGGTDTQYF
.	TRBJ1-1	TRBV10-2	.	15	TGCGCCAGCAGTGATGTGGGGGTTGGGAACACTGAAGCTTTCTTT	CASSDVGVGNTEAFF
.	TRBJ1-1	TRBV7-9	.	14	TGTGCCAGCAGCTTAGCGCGAATAAACACTGAAGCTTTCTTT	CASSLARINTEAFF
.	TRBJ1-1	TRBV27	.	12	TGTGCCAGCAGCGATGCAGGTTTTGAAGCTTTCTTT	CASSDAGFEAFF
once	TRBJ1-5	TRBV6-1	.	14	TGTGCCAGCAGTGAGAGTTGGGGGGATCAGCCCCAGCATTTT	CASSESWGDQPQHF
.	TRBJ2-7	TRBV18	TRBD1	15	TGTGCCAGCTCACCACAGACAGGGGGTACCTACGAGCAGTACTTC	CASSPQTGGTYEQYF
.	TRBJ2-5	TRBV6-1	.	14	TGTGCCAGCAGTACCCGGACTAGGGGGGAGACCCAGTACTTC	CASSTRTRGETQYF
few	TRBJ1-2	TRBV6-1	.	12	TGTGCCAGCAACCGGGCAGGGGAACGCTACACCTTC	CASNRAGERYTF
.	TRBJ2-1	TRBV9	TRBD1	15	TGTGCCAGCAGCGTAGGACAGGGGTTCTACAATGAGCAGTTCTTC	CASSVGQGFYNEQFF
.	TRBJ2-3	TRBV11-3	.	15	TGTGCCAGCAGCCCGGGACCCCCTATAGTAGATACGCAGTATTTT	CASSPGPPIVDTQYF
.	TRBJ2-3	TRBV29-1	.	11	TGCAGCGTTGGAGGTGGAGATACGCAGTATTTT	CSVGGGDTQYF
.	TRBJ2-3	TRBV5-1	.	15	TGCGCCAGCAGCTTGGCAGTATGGGGTCAAGATACGCAGTATTTT	CASSLAVWGQDTQYF
.	TRBJ1-5	TRBV18	.	13	TGTGCCAGCTCACCAAATGAGGCTTCGGCCCAGCATTTT	CASSPNEASAQHF
.	TRBJ1-5	TRBV30	.	13	TGTGCCTGGAGTGGGTCCCTCAATCAGCCCCAGCATTTT	CAWSGSLNQPQHF
.	TRBJ2-5	TRBV2	TRBD2	14	TGTGCCAGCACGGGACTAGCGGGAGCTGAGACCCAGTACTTC	CASTGLAGAETQYF
.	TRBJ2-7	TRBV9	.	15	TGTGCCAGCAGCGAGCGGCCAGGACAGAACTACGAGCAGTACTTC	CASSERPGQNYEQYF
once	TRBJ1-5	TRBV7-9	TRBD1	16	TGTGCCAGCAGCTTAGCGGTGGGACAGGGAGATCAGCCCCAGCATTTT	CASSLAVGQGDQPQHF
.	TRBJ1-2	TRBV11-2	.	13	TGTGCCAGCAGCTCACGTTGGGAAGCTGGCTACACCTTC	CASSSRWEAGYTF
.	TRBJ1-1	TRBV19	.	14	TGTGCCAGTAGTATCAGCAGTCCAGGCACTGAAGCTTTCTTT	CASSISSPGTEAFF
.	TRBJ2-1	TRBV7-2	TRBD2	16	TGTGCCAGCAGCTTAGGGAGCGGGGGGCCAAACAATGAGCAGTTCTTC	CASSLGSGGPNNEQFF
.	TRBJ2-7	TRBV28	.	14	TGTGCCAGCAGCCCCAGCGGGCCCGCCTACGAGCAGTACTTC	CASSPSGPAYEQYF
.	TRBJ2-2	TRBV4-3	.	16	TGCGCCAGCAGCCAGTGGGGCCCGCTTGGCACCGGGGAGCTGTTTTTT	CASSQWGPLGTGELFF
.	TRBJ2-3	TRBV7-2	TRBD2	15	TGTGCCAGCAGCTTAGGCGGGACTAGCGCGGTTACGCAGTATTTT	CASSLGGTSAVTQYF
.	TRBJ1-1	TRBV7-9	TRBD1	14	TGTGCCAGCAGCTCGCCGACGGGACAGACTGAAGCTTTCTTT	CASSSPTGQTEAFF
.	TRBJ2-7	TRBV7-2	.	13	TGTGCCAGCAGCAGTGGACTAACCTACGAGCAGTACTTC	CASSSGLTYEQYF